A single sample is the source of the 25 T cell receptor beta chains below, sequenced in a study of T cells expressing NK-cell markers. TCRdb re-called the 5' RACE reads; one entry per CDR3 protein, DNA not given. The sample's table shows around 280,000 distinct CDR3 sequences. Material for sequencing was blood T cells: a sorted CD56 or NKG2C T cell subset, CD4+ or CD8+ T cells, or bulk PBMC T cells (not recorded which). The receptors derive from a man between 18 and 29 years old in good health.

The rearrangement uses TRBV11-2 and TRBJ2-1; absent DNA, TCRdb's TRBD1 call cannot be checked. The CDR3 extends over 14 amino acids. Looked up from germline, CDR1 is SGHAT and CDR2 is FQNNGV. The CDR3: CASSPPLRGDEQFF. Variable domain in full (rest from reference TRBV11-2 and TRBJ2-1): EAGVAQSPRYKIIEKRQSVAFWCNPISGHATLYWYQQILGQGPKLLIQFQNNGVVDDSQLPKDRFSAERLKGVDSTLKIQPAKLEDSAVYLCASSPPLRGDEQFFGPGTRLTVL.

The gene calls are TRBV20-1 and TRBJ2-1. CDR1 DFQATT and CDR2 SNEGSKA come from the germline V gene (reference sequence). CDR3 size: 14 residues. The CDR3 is CSARDHLDANEQFF.

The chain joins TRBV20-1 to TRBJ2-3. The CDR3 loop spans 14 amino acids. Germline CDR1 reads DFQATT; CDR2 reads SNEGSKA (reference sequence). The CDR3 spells CSARDLPSGKKQYF.

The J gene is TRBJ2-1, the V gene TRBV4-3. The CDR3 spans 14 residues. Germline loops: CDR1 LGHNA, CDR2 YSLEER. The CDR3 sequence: CASSQERSGSEQFF.

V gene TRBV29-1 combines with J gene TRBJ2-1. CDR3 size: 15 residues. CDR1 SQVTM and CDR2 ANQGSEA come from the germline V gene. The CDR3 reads CSVGFSGNSYNEQFF.

This CDR3 is CASSLRRTQSGANVLTF. The chain links TRBV7-3 to TRBJ2-6; checking the TCRdb D call of TRBD1 is not possible without DNA. The CDR3 loop spans 17 amino acids. The germline CDR1 and CDR2 sequences are SGHTA and FQGTGA.

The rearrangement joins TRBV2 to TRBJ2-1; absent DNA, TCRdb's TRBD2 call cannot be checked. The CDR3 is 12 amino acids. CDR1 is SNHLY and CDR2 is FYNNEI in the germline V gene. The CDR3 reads CASSLAGGPKFF.

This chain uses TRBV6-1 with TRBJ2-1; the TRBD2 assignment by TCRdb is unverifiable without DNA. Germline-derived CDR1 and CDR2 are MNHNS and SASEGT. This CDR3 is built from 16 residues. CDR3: CASSNIAGRWDNEQFF.

CDR3 in amino acids: CASSPRGRGLAGPPTYNEQFF. V is TRBV7-6 and J is TRBJ2-1; the D gene TCRdb calls, TRBD2, cannot be checked with no DNA. The CDR3 has 21 residues. CDR1 SGHVS and CDR2 FNYEAQ come from the germline V gene. The complete variable domain, with remaining parts taken from reference TRBV7-6 and TRBJ2-1, reads GAGVSQSPRYKVTKRGQDVALRCDPISGHVSLYWYRQALGQGPEFLTYFNYEAQQDKSGLPNDRFSAERPEGSISTLTIQRTEQRDSAMYRCASSPRGRGLAGPPTYNEQFFGPGTRLTVL.

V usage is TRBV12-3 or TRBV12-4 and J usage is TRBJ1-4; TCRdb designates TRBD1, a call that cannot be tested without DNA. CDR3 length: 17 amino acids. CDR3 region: CASSKGQGRYTNEKLFF.

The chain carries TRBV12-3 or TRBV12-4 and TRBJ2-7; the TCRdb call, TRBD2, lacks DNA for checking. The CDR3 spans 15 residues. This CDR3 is CASSLGAGGRDEQYF.

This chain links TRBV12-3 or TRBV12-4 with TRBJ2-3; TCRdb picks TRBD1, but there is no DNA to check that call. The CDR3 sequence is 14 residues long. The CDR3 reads CASVGDASTDTQYF.

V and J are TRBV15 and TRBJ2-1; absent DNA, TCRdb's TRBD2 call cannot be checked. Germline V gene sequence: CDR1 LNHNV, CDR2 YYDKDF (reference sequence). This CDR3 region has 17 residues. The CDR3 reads CATSRDTSGSSYNEQFF.

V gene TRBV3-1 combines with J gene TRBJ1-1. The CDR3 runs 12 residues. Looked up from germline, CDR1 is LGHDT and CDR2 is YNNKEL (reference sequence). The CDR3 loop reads CASSQPAGEAFF.

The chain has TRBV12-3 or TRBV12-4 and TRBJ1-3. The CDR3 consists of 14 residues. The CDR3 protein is CASSPGLSGNTIYF.

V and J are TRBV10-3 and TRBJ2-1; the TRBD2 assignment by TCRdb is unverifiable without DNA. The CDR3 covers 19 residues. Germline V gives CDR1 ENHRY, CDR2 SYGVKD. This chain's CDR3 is CAISRGDLAGGPGYNEQFF.

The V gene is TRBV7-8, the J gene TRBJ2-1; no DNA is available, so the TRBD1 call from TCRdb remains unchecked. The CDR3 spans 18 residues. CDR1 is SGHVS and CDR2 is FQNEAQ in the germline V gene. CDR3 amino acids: CASTYSGGRGPSYNEQFF.

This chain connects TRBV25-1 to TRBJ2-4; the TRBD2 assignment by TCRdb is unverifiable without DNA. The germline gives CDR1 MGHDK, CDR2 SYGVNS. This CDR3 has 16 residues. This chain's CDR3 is CASSSGTTGAKNIQYF.

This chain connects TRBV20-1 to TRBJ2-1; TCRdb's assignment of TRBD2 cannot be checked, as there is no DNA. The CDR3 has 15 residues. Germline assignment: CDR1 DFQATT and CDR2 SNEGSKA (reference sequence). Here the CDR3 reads CSARKDSGTYNEQFF.

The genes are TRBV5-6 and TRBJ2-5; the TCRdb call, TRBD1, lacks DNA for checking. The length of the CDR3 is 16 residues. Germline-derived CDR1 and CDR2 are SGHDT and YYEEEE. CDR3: CASSRDRLAVWETQYF.

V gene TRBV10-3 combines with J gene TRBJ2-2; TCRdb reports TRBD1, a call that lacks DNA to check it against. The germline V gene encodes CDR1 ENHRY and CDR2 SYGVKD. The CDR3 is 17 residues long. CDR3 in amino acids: CAISEDGGAANTGELFF.

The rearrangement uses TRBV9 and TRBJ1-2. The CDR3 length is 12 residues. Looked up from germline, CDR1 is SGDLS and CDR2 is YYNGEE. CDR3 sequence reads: CASSGFGVGYTF.

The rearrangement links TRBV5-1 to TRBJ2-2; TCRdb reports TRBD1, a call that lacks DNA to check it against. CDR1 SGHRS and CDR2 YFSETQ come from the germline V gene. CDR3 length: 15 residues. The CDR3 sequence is CASSQTQGAGGELFF.

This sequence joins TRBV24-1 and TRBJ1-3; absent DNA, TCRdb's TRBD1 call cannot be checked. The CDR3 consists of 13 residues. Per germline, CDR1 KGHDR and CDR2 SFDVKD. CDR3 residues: CATRGTAGNTIYF.

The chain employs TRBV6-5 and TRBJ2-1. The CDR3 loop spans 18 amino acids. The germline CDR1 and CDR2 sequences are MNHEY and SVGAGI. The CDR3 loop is CASSYSTSGSSSYNEQFF.